One sample yielded the 31 T cell receptor beta chains listed below, sequenced in a study of radiotherapy plus CTLA-4 blockade in lung cancer. TCRdb keeps only in-frame clones here, not all; method: immunoSEQ multiplex PCR. The sample holds 25,000 to 35,000 clones; 60% to 80% are singletons and the top ten take roughly 4.8%. Source: peripheral blood, taken from a patient treated with radiotherapy plus ipilimumab. These receptors all stem from a human donor with non-small cell lung cancer whose response to radiotherapy plus ipilimumab could not be evaluated.

This chain uses TRBV6-6 with TRBJ2-5, with 7 bases fitting TRBD1. Per the germline V gene, CDR1 is MNHNY and CDR2 is SVGAGI (reference sequence). Trimming at V came to 6 bases and at J to 2 bases, leaving 6 bases not matched to a gene. This CDR3 is 14 amino acids long. CDR3: CASRLGQTQETQYF. For the CDR3, the DNA is TGTGCCAGCAGACTGGGACAGACACAAGAGACCCAGTACTTC.

This clone has just one count. The chain couples TRBV15 to TRBJ2-3, with TRBD2 matching 7 bases. This CDR3 has 15 amino acids. The trim removed 7 bases at V and 6 bases at J, leaving 13 bases unmatched. Germline V gene sequence: CDR1 LNHNV, CDR2 YYDKDF (reference sequence). Here the CDR3 DNA reads TGTGCCACCAAAAGGGGCGGGAGAGGGAAGGATACGCAGTATTTT. Residues: CATKRGGRGKDTQYF.

The rearrangement uses TRBV30 and TRBJ2-2, with TRBD2 matching over 8 bases. V lost 0 bases and J lost 7; bases outside the gene matches: 7. Germline V lookup: CDR1 GTSNPN, CDR2 SVGIG (reference sequence). The CDR3 contains 15 residues. CDR3 in amino acids: CAWSVPGREVGELFF. The CDR3 coding sequence is TGTGCCTGGAGTGTCCCTGGGCGGGAGGTCGGGGAGCTGTTTTTT.

V usage is TRBV9 and J usage is TRBJ2-2, with a possible D match to TRBD2 (5 bases). Deletions cut 3 bases from V and 4 bases from J, with 10 bases between. There are 14 residues in the CDR3. The germline CDR1 and CDR2 sequences are SGDLS and YYNGEE. CDR3 loop: CASSAGVPTGELFF. The CDR3 DNA is TGTGCCAGCAGCGCCGGGGTACCCACCGGGGAGCTGTTTTTT.

The chain recombines TRBV7-9 with TRBJ1-2; 8 positions agree with TRBD1. The CDR3 spans 14 residues. The junction had 6 bases not matched to a gene; V was cut back by 1 base and J by 8 bases. Germline V gene data show CDR1 as SEHNR and CDR2 as FQNEAQ (reference sequence). The CDR3 DNA is TGTGCCAGCAGCTTAGGGACAGGGATCGGGGGCTACACCTTC. This sequence encodes CASSLGTGIGGYTF.

The chain recombines TRBV4-1 with TRBJ1-4; D may be TRBD1 (5 bases). The germline V gene has CDR1 MGHRA and CDR2 YSYEKL. CDR3 length: 14 amino acids. Between the trimmed V and J ends, which lost 3 bases and 0 bases, there was a span of 5 bases. The CDR3 loop is CASSQTATNEKLFF. The CDR3 DNA follows: TGCGCCAGCAGCCAGACAGCAACTAATGAAAAACTGTTTTTT.

This clone has a single count. The chain joins TRBV28 to TRBJ1-1, with D unclear. CDR1 MDHEN and CDR2 SYDVKM come from the germline V gene. Trimming cost V 7 bases and J 4 bases, with 13 bases left between them. The CDR3 contains 13 residues. CDR3 coding DNA: TGTGCCAGCATTCCGAGGGTGGGCACTGAAGCTTTCTTT. It is translated as CASIPRVGTEAFF.

This sequence joins TRBV5-1 and TRBJ2-3, with D possibly matching TRBD2 (6 bases). The CDR3 has 16 residues. Germline CDR1 is SGHRS and CDR2 is YFSETQ. The V end was cut by 1 base, the J end by 4 bases, with 16 bases between. The CDR3 coding sequence is TGCGCCAGCAGCTTGACAGTCCGGAGGGTATCAGATACGCAGTATTTT. It specifies CASSLTVRRVSDTQYF.

The chain employs TRBV6-1 and TRBJ2-3, with 10 bases matching TRBD2. This CDR3 is 15 amino acids long. J gave up 3 bases and V 9 bases, and 9 bases lay outside the gene matches. Germline loops: CDR1 MNHNS, CDR2 SASEGT. In DNA, the CDR3 is TGTGCCAGTGGACCTAGCGGGAGTTTGACAGATACGCAGTATTTT. It encodes CASGPSGSLTDTQYF.

On this clone itself: Within the sample, other DNA sequences also encode this same CDR3. V is TRBV5-4 and J is TRBJ1-1, with 9 bases identical to TRBD1. The CDR3 has 15 amino acids. The germline CDR1 and CDR2 sequences are SGHNT and YYREEE (reference sequence). After removal of 3 bases from V and 0 bases from J, the junction contained 3 bases not matched to a gene. CDR3 in amino acids: CASSSGTGLNTEAFF. CDR3 nucleotide sequence: TGTGCCAGCAGCTCAGGGACAGGGTTGAACACTGAAGCTTTCTTT.

V gene TRBV7-9 combines with J gene TRBJ2-1; TRBD1 matches 10 bases. CDR3 length: 16 residues. Germline V gives CDR1 SEHNR, CDR2 FQNEAQ (reference sequence). V lost 4 bases and J lost 12; bases outside the gene matches: 15. CDR3 amino acids: CASSSVPGQGFFGQFF. CDR3 bases: TGTGCCAGCAGCTCAGTCCCGGGACAGGGGTTCTTTGGGCAGTTCTTC.

V and J are TRBV18 and TRBJ2-4; perhaps TRBD1 as D (5 bases). This CDR3 region has 12 residues. Trimming took off 5 bases at V and 5 bases at J, with 7 bases between the two ends. Per germline, CDR1 KGHSH and CDR2 LQKENI. For the CDR3, the DNA is TGTGCCAGCTCAAAACAGGAAAACATTCAGTACTTC. It encodes CASSKQENIQYF. Together with reference TRBV18 and TRBJ2-4, the CDR3 gives the full variable domain: NAGVMQNPRHLVRRRGQEARLRCSPMKGHSHVYWYRQLPEEGLKFMVYLQKENIIDESGMPKERFSAEFPKEGPSILRIQQVVRGDSAAYFCASSKQENIQYFGAGTRLSVL.

DNA of the CDR3: TGTGCCAGCACCACCGGACTTAGAGACTACGAGCAGTACTTC. This gives the protein CASTTGLRDYEQYF. This chain connects TRBV11-2 to TRBJ2-7, with a weak D call TRBD2 (5 bases). Germline assignment: CDR1 SGHAT and CDR2 FQNNGV. The length of the CDR3 is 14 residues. Trimming removed 7 bases from V and 3 bases from J, with 16 bases in between.

This rearrangement joins TRBV28 to TRBJ2-5; TRBD2 aligns across 10 bases. CDR1 and CDR2 (germline): MDHEN, SYDVKM. J lost 4 bases, V lost 5 bases, and 7 bases had no gene match. The CDR3 loop spans 15 amino acids. The CDR3 nucleotides are TGTGCCAGCAGTCCCAGAATAGCGGGAGGAGAGACCCAGTACTTC. Translation gives CASSPRIAGGETQYF.

This clone came up once. The chain joins TRBV15 to TRBJ2-4; 7 bases match TRBD1. V lost 3 bases, J lost 3 bases, and 5 bases stayed unmatched. The germline V gene has CDR1 LNHNV and CDR2 YYDKDF (reference sequence). The CDR3 runs to 15 residues. The CDR3 DNA reads as TGTGCCACCAGCAGTAACAGGGGTCACAAAAACATTCAGTACTTC. It yields the protein CATSSNRGHKNIQYF.

The rearrangement joins TRBV6-1 to TRBJ2-5; 11 bases align to TRBD2. Losses at the gene ends were 4 bases for V and 3 bases for J; bases not matched to a gene: 7. The CDR3 spans 16 residues. Germline CDR1 reads MNHNS; CDR2 reads SASEGT. CDR3 amino acids: CASSARQGLAEETQYF. The CDR3 DNA reads TGTGCCAGCAGTGCTCGACAGGGACTAGCGGAAGAGACCCAGTACTTC.

The chain couples TRBV6-5 to TRBJ1-2, with D unclear. The germline V gene encodes CDR1 MNHEY and CDR2 SVGAGI. The CDR3 loop spans 13 amino acids. The V gene lost 5 bases and the J gene lost 0 bases, with 7 bases spanning the gap. CDR3 bases: TGTGCCAGCAGTGAGGGAGCTAACTATGGCTACACCTTC. Amino acid sequence: CASSEGANYGYTF.

The V call is TRBV28, the J call TRBJ2-7; unclear D gene. V lost 5 bases and J lost 3, with 14 bases in between. The CDR3 covers 14 residues. Per germline, CDR1 MDHEN and CDR2 SYDVKM. The CDR3 protein is CASSDLTAIYEQYF. CDR3 nucleotide sequence: TGTGCCAGCAGTGATCTTACAGCCATCTACGAGCAGTACTTC.

V and J are TRBV14 and TRBJ2-5, with TRBD1 matching 9 bases. The CDR3 is made up of 15 amino acids. Germline V gives CDR1 SGHDN, CDR2 FVKESK. The V segment lost 4 bases and the J segment 5 bases; nucleotides outside the gene matches: 8. The CDR3: CASSPRPGQGETQYF. In DNA form, the CDR3 reads TGTGCCAGCAGCCCCCGGCCGGGACAGGGCGAGACCCAGTACTTC.

The V and J genes are TRBV28 and TRBJ2-7, with TRBD1 identical over 7 bases. Germline lookup yields CDR1 MDHEN and CDR2 SYDVKM. This CDR3 has 14 residues. After removal of 5 bases from V and 6 bases from J, the junction contained 10 bases not matched to a gene. The CDR3 reads CASSVSGTVLEQYF. CDR3 DNA: TGTGCCAGCAGTGTATCCGGGACAGTACTCGAGCAGTACTTC.

The table lists this clone with a few counts. The V call is TRBV21-1, the J call TRBJ2-7; the table gives TRBD1 as D, unverified against the DNA. TRBV21-1 is flagged as a pseudogene. The CDR3 spans 15 residues. CDR3 DNA: TGTGCCAGCAGCACACGGACAGGGGTCAACTACGAGCAGTACTTC. This encodes CASSTRTGVNYEQYF.

The chain links TRBV9 to TRBJ2-7, with TRBD1 as a possible D gene (5 bases). Trimming stripped 2 bases from V and 3 bases from J, with 15 bases between. CDR3 length equals 15 residues. CDR1 is SGDLS, CDR2 YYNGEE, per germline. The CDR3 DNA sequence: TGTGCCAGCAGCGTTGGGGCCGAGACTTACTACGAGCAGTACTTC. The encoded protein is CASSVGAETYYEQYF. The full variable domain, in which reference TRBV9 and TRBJ2-7 provide the parts outside the CDR3, is DSGVTQTPKHLITATGQRVTLRCSPRSGDLSVYWYQQSLDQGLQFLIQYYNGEERAKGNILERFSAQQFPDLHSELNLSSLELGDSALYFCASSVGAETYYEQYFGPGTRLTVT.

The V call is TRBV28, the J call TRBJ2-5, with D perhaps TRBD1 (6 bases). The germline V gene encodes CDR1 MDHEN and CDR2 SYDVKM. CDR3 length: 15 amino acids. The V gene lost 5 bases and the J gene lost 11 bases, with 24 bases spanning the gap. CDR3 DNA: TGTGCCAGCAGTCCTGCAGGGGCCGGCATGGGGGAGCAGTACTTC. It specifies CASSPAGAGMGEQYF.

The chain uses TRBV13 and TRBJ2-4; 15 nucleotides align to TRBD2. The CDR3 contains 17 residues. With V trimmed by 4 bases and J by 9 bases, 10 bases remained unmatched. Germline CDR1 PRHDT, CDR2 FYEKMQ (reference sequence). CDR3 amino acids: CASSSGLAGGGEGIQYF. The CDR3, as DNA: TGTGCCAGCAGCTCGGGACTAGCGGGAGGAGGGGAGGGCATTCAGTACTTC.

The chain has TRBV19 and TRBJ1-5; D not resolved. V was trimmed by 5 bases and J by 7 bases, leaving 15 bases between them. The CDR3 is made up of 14 amino acids. CDR1 and CDR2 from the germline V gene are LNHDA and SQIVND (reference sequence). The chain's CDR3 is CASSWLGGFQPQHF. The DNA of the CDR3 is TGTGCCAGTAGTTGGTTGGGAGGGTTCCAGCCCCAGCATTTT. Full variable domain (remainder filled in from reference TRBV19 and TRBJ1-5): DGGITQSPKYLFRKEGQNVTLSCEQNLNHDAMYWYRQDPGQGLRLIYYSQIVNDFQKGDIAEGYSVSREKKESFPLTVTSAQKNPTAFYLCASSWLGGFQPQHFGDGTRLSIL.

This clone was observed a handful of times. The gene calls are TRBV21-1 and TRBJ2-7; the table gives TRBD1 as D, unverified against the DNA. TRBV21-1 is a pseudogene locus. CDR3 size: 15 residues. The CDR3 here is CASSKAEQELNEQYF. CDR3 DNA: TGTGCCAGCAGCAAAGCGGAACAGGAACTTAACGAGCAGTACTTC.

By share of the sample, this clone is medium-sized. This sample also contains other DNA sequences that code for the same CDR3. The chain recombines TRBV6-5 with TRBJ1-2; 10 bases agree with TRBD1. With 0 bases clipped from V and 4 bases from J, the junction kept 5 bases outside the gene matches. The CDR3 is 16 amino acids. The V gene's germline CDR1 is MNHEY and CDR2 SVGAGI. The CDR3 DNA reads as TGTGCCAGCAGTTACTCACGGACAGGGGGAGGCTATGGCTACACCTTC. Encoded protein: CASSYSRTGGGYGYTF.

The chain links TRBV7-2 to TRBJ1-5; D uncertain. Deletions cut 1 base from V and 1 base from J, with 5 bases between. The CDR3 has 14 residues. CDR1 and CDR2 from the germline V gene are SGHTA and FQGNSA. CDR3 protein: CASSLDYSNQPQHF. Here the CDR3 DNA reads TGTGCCAGCAGCTTAGACTACAGCAATCAGCCCCAGCATTTT.

The genes are TRBV10-2 and TRBJ2-2, with 11 nucleotides matching TRBD2. The CDR3 spans 16 residues. Germline V gives CDR1 WSHSY, CDR2 SAAADI. J was trimmed by 0 bases and V by 4 bases; bases with no gene match: 1. CDR3: CASSVGLAANTGELFF. The CDR3 DNA follows: TGCGCCAGCAGTGTGGGACTAGCGGCGAACACCGGGGAGCTGTTTTTT.

The J gene is TRBJ1-2, the V gene TRBV18; tentative D call: TRBD1 (5 bases). The germline V gene has CDR1 KGHSH and CDR2 LQKENI. This CDR3 is 13 amino acids long. V lost 4 bases, J lost 2 bases, and 8 bases lay in between. In DNA form, the CDR3 reads TGTGCCAGCTCACAATCAGGGAACTATGGCTACACCTTC. It yields the protein CASSQSGNYGYTF.

This clone was found once. This chain links TRBV7-9 with TRBJ2-7; D is uncertain. The CDR3 totals 14 residues. Trimming stripped 7 bases from V and 0 bases from J, with 13 bases between. CDR1 and CDR2 (germline): SEHNR, FQNEAQ (reference sequence). CDR3 in DNA: TGTGCCAGCACCCATAACTTGTTCTCCTACGAGCAGTACTTC. Encoded protein: CASTHNLFSYEQYF.